Listed below are T cell receptor beta chains from one sample, sequenced in a study of blood T cell repertoires in COVID-19. The table came from immunoSEQ multiplex PCR; TCRdb's copy has only in-frame clones and leaves some out. The data contain about 160,000 clones, 70% to 85% of them singletons. The sample taken for sequencing was peripheral blood. The receptors come from a man aged 60-69 years who had recovered from COVID-19. Both conserved end residues are part of each CDR3. The order of the fields is clone size, J gene, V gene, D gene, CDR3 protein, CDR3 DNA. D genes are given only for firm matches. Size is omitted from some rows. Given values are once, few, many or a class for expanded clones.

few TRBJ2-2 TRBV7-9 NA CASSLDNKMNTGELFF TGTGCCAGCAGCTTAGACAATAAAATGAACACCGGGGAGCTGTTTTTT
NA TRBJ2-5 TRBV7-9 TRBD1 CASSLGQAYQETQYF TGTGCCAGCAGCCTGGGACAGGCGTACCAAGAGACCCAGTACTTC
NA TRBJ2-7 TRBV7-2 TRBD2 CASSSLGGGGYEQYF TGTGCCAGCAGCTCCCTCGGAGGCGGGGGGTACGAGCAGTACTTC
NA TRBJ2-7 TRBV15 TRBD1 CATSPSRGQGYEQYF TGTGCCACCAGCCCTTCACGTGGACAGGGCTACGAGCAGTACTTC
NA TRBJ2-2 TRBV19 NA CATTPWADLKSGELFF TGTGCCACCACCCCGTGGGCAGATCTCAAATCCGGGGAGCTGTTTTTT
once TRBJ2-1 TRBV5-1 TRBD2 CASSLVAGGYNEQFF TGCGCCAGCAGCTTGGTGGCGGGGGGGTACAATGAGCAGTTCTTC
NA TRBJ2-3 TRBV12-3/TRBV12-4 TRBD1 CASRGTGADTQYF TGTGCCAGTAGGGGGACAGGGGCAGATACGCAGTATTTT
NA TRBJ1-2 TRBV3-1/TRBV3-2 TRBD1 CASSATTGALYGYTF TGTGCCAGCAGTGCAACGACAGGGGCGCTCTATGGCTACACCTTC
NA TRBJ2-5 TRBV29-1 NA CSVDSTEETQYF TGCAGCGTTGACAGTACAGAAGAGACCCAGTACTTC
few TRBJ1-2 TRBV5-1 NA CASSLGWGLDGYTF TGCGCCAGCAGCTTGGGGTGGGGGCTGGATGGCTACACCTTC
NA TRBJ2-5 TRBV7-6 NA CASSPGRETQYF TGTGCCAGCAGCCCGGGTCGGGAGACCCAGTACTTC
NA TRBJ1-4 TRBV20-1 TRBD1 CSASQGASIATNEKLFF TGCAGTGCTAGTCAGGGGGCCTCGATAGCAACTAATGAAAAACTGTTTTTT
few TRBJ1-1 TRBV11-3 NA CASSLEAGKKAFF TGTGCCAGCAGCTTAGAAGCGGGGAAGAAGGCTTTCTTT
NA TRBJ2-7 TRBV6-5 NA CASSYSTGGGYEQYF TGTGCCAGCAGTTACTCGACCGGGGGTGGCTACGAGCAGTACTTC
NA TRBJ1-6 TRBV2 NA CASRKTLRDSPLHF TGTGCCAGCAGGAAGACACTCAGAGATTCACCCCTCCACTTT
once TRBJ1-5 TRBV19 TRBD1 CARIEAGQGIGKSNQPQHF TGTGCCAGAATAGAGGCAGGACAGGGGATTGGGAAAAGCAATCAGCCCCAGCATTTT
NA TRBJ1-2 TRBV27 NA CASSLRGGANYGYTF TGTGCCAGCAGTCTTAGAGGGGGAGCTAACTATGGCTACACCTTC
few TRBJ1-2 TRBV6-5 NA CASSYRGYGYTF TGTGCCAGCAGTTACAGGGGTTATGGCTACACCTTC
NA TRBJ2-1 TRBV12-5 TRBD2 CASGWSGGPKEQFF TGTGCTAGTGGTTGGAGCGGGGGCCCCAAAGAGCAGTTCTTC
NA TRBJ2-3 TRBV19 TRBD1 CASSQTGSDTQYF TGTGCCAGTAGTCAGACAGGGTCAGATACGCAGTATTTT
NA TRBJ1-2 TRBV7-8 NA CASSLGGYRTNYGYTF TGTGCCAGCAGCTTAGGAGGGTACAGAACTAACTATGGCTACACCTTC
NA TRBJ2-2 TRBV19 TRBD1 CASRRQGNTGELFF TGTGCCAGTAGGAGACAGGGGAACACCGGGGAGCTGTTTTTT
NA TRBJ1-6 TRBV6-4 NA CASSDASQGPHSPLHF TGTGCCAGCAGTGACGCCTCACAGGGTCCGCATTCACCCCTCCACTTT
NA TRBJ1-2 TRBV5-6 TRBD1 CASSLGMGTGDTF TGTGCCAGCAGCTTGGGGATGGGGACAGGGGACACCTTC
NA TRBJ2-3 TRBV5-1 TRBD2 CASSHERGGESNTQYF TGCGCCAGCAGTCATGAGCGGGGGGGCGAGTCGAATACGCAGTATTTT
NA TRBJ2-2 TRBV28 NA CASSLGGTGELFF TGTGCCAGCAGTTTGGGCGGGACCGGGGAGCTGTTTTTT
NA TRBJ2-7 TRBV2 NA CASRGLRYEQYF TGTGCCAGCAGGGGGCTTCGGTACGAGCAGTACTTC
once TRBJ1-1 TRBV10-3 NA CAISERRSTEAFF TGTGCCATCAGTGAGCGCCGGAGCACTGAAGCTTTCTTT
NA TRBJ2-1 TRBV3-1/TRBV3-2 NA CASTLQDNEQFF TGTGCCAGCACCCTACAGGACAATGAGCAGTTCTTC
NA TRBJ1-1 TRBV6-5 NA CASSPGGSPTEAFF TGTGCCAGCAGTCCGGGGGGTTCCCCCACTGAAGCTTTCTTT
NA TRBJ1-1 TRBV15 TRBD1 CATSREDRGNTEAFF TGTGCCACCAGCAGAGAGGACAGGGGCAACACTGAAGCTTTCTTT
once TRBJ1-2 TRBV28 NA CASSQVTYGYTF TGTGCCAGCAGCCAGGTTACCTATGGCTACACCTTC
NA TRBJ2-1 TRBV2 NA CAREIRTAPGNEQFF TGTGCCAGGGAAATACGGACAGCCCCCGGCAATGAGCAGTTCTTC
NA TRBJ1-1 TRBV18 NA CASSPTPGGVETEAFF TGTGCCAGCTCACCCACCCCGGGGGGGGTAGAAACTGAAGCTTTCTTT
NA TRBJ1-1 TRBV27 TRBD1 CASSSGGWRNTEAFF TGTGCCAGCAGTTCAGGGGGCTGGAGGAACACTGAAGCTTTCTTT
NA TRBJ1-4 TRBV4-1 TRBD1 CASSQLPGQGFEKLFF TGCGCCAGCAGCCAGCTTCCGGGACAGGGTTTTGAAAAACTGTTTTTT
NA TRBJ1-2 TRBV2 NA CASSQQTVRNGYTF TGTGCCAGCAGTCAACAGACAGTACGGAATGGCTACACCTTC
few TRBJ1-1 TRBV18 NA CASSPPETLNTEAFF TGTGCCAGCTCACCGCCGGAGACTTTGAACACTGAAGCTTTCTTT
NA TRBJ1-4 TRBV9 NA CASSVDEYFNEKLFF TGTGCCAGCAGCGTAGATGAGTACTTTAATGAAAAACTGTTTTTT
NA TRBJ1-1 TRBV10-3 NA CAISESRSGRDLNTEAFF TGTGCCATCAGTGAGTCTCGGTCCGGGAGGGACTTGAACACTGAAGCTTTCTTT
NA TRBJ1-4 TRBV7-9 NA CASSSRINGINEKLFF TGTGCCAGCAGCTCTAGGATAAACGGGATTAATGAAAAACTGTTTTTT
NA TRBJ2-2 TRBV19 NA CASSIRAARTAYGELFF TGTGCCAGTAGTATTCGCGCGGCCCGCACCGCCTACGGGGAGCTGTTTTTT
NA TRBJ2-1 TRBV6-5 TRBD2 CASRLAGANEQFF TGTGCCAGCAGACTAGCGGGTGCTAATGAGCAGTTCTTC
NA TRBJ2-5 TRBV7-2 NA CASSLVGAVRETQYF TGTGCCAGCAGCTTAGTGGGGGCCGTGCGGGAGACCCAGTACTTC
NA TRBJ1-6 TRBV19 TRBD1 CASRDRVTSPLHF TGTGCCAGTAGGGACAGGGTTACTTCACCCCTCCACTTT
NA TRBJ1-2 TRBV19 NA CASSADRLIYGYTF TGTGCCAGTAGTGCCGACAGGCTGATCTATGGCTACACCTTC
few TRBJ2-6 TRBV5-1 TRBD2 CASSLGSGGPGANVLTF TGCGCCAGCAGCTTGGGTAGCGGGGGACCTGGGGCCAACGTCCTGACTTTC
NA TRBJ2-7 TRBV7-9 NA CASSLLQGPAEQYF TGTGCCAGCAGCTTACTACAGGGCCCAGCCGAGCAGTACTTC
few TRBJ1-5 TRBV19 NA CASSGKGGNQPQHF TGTGCCAGTAGTGGGAAGGGGGGCAATCAGCCCCAGCATTTT
NA TRBJ2-5 TRBV12-5 NA CASGLGAGPSQETQYF TGTGCTAGTGGTTTGGGAGCGGGCCCAAGCCAAGAGACCCAGTACTTC
NA TRBJ2-7 TRBV3-1/TRBV3-2 NA CASSQDPGWHFYEQYF TGTGCCAGCAGCCAAGACCCGGGGTGGCATTTCTACGAGCAGTACTTC